Reported below is one T cell receptor beta chain. This sample was taken from a study of blood T cell repertoires in COVID-19. The method was immunoSEQ multiplex PCR; TCRdb's version includes in-frame clones alone and lacks a portion of them. The repertoire holds 250,000 to 300,000 clones, with less than 90% as singletons. The CDR3 length is 15 residues. The V gene lost 4 bases and the J gene lost 2 bases, with 12 bases spanning the gap. Looked up from germline, CDR1 is MGHRA and CDR2 is YSYEKL. The clonotype comes from a man aged 25-45 years with active or convalescent COVID-19. The gene calls are TRBV4-1 and TRBJ1-3; D perhaps matches TRBD1 (5 bases). The sequenced material came from peripheral blood. The CDR3, as DNA: TGCGCCAGCAGCCTACACGACAGTGCTGGAAACACCATATATTTT. Protein sequence: CASSLHDSAGNTIYF.